The source of this T cell receptor (beta chain) is a study of blood T cells in healthy people across ages. Per germline, CDR1 SGHTA and CDR2 FQGNSA. CDR3 length: 16 amino acids. The V end lost 3 bases, the J end lost 7 bases, and 16 bases lay between the germline ends. In the case of this clonotype: Antigen specificity is unknown.

General observations from the study: Roughly linear declines in TCR beta diversity per million T cells occurred with age. Expanded clonotype changes were possibly confounded by unknown donor CMV status.

Next came a second PCR, run for roughly 6 to 11 cycles, which used a sample-barcoded 5' primer along with a J-beta primer mix. TCRdb re-called the 5' RACE reads through MiXCR, storing one row per CDR3 protein. The sample includes under 2,000,000 distinct CDR3 sequences, around 50% of them seen just once. Donors ranged from about 6 to 90 years old and were healthy Caucasians in Russia. Every donor contributed around 10 milliliters of peripheral blood by blood draw. The sequence was obtained from a woman aged 40 to 49 in good health. V is TRBV7-2 and J is TRBJ1-6, with D maybe TRBD1 (5 bases). The source material was blood. The chain's CDR3 is CASSLAKGAWNSPLHF. The CDR3 DNA reads as TGTGCCAGCAGCTTGGCCAAAGGGGCATGGAATTCACCCCTCCACTTT. The full variable domain, with the rest looked up from reference TRBV7-2 and TRBJ1-6, is GAGVSQSPSNKVTEKGKDVELRCDPISGHTALYWYRQSLGQGLEFLIYFQGNSAPDKSGLPSDRFSAERTGGSVSTLTIQRTQQEDSAVYLCASSLAKGAWNSPLHFGNGTRLTVT.